These 28 T cell receptor beta chains were all obtained from the same sample, sequenced in a study of blood T cell repertoires in COVID-19. Clones were read by immunoSEQ multiplex PCR, and TCRdb kept only the in-frame ones, dropping some. The sample lists approximately 310,000 clones, roughly 87% seen once, with 1% in the top ten. Sequencing used peripheral blood. Receptor source: a man aged 50-60 years with active or convalescent COVID-19.

The chain uses TRBV13 and TRBJ2-3, with 7 bases that match TRBD2. The germline V gene encodes CDR1 PRHDT and CDR2 FYEKMQ (reference sequence). The CDR3 has 15 amino acids. After removal of 4 bases from V and 1 base from J, the junction contained 5 bases not matched to a gene. Here the CDR3 reads CASSSPAGRTDTQYF. CDR3 in DNA: TGTGCCAGCAGCTCTCCAGCGGGGCGCACAGATACGCAGTATTTT.

The V and J genes are TRBV4-3 and TRBJ1-2, with unresolved D. CDR1 LGHNA and CDR2 YSLEER come from the germline V gene. The CDR3 spans 12 residues. V was shortened by 1 base and J by 8 bases, with 8 bases between the two germline ends. CDR3 bases: TGCGCCAGCAGCCAAGGATGGGAGGGCTACACCTTC. Protein sequence: CASSQGWEGYTF.

This clone is a singleton in its sample. The CDR3 region is CASSETGGQETQYF. The CDR3 nucleotides read TGTGCCAGCAGCGAGACGGGGGGACAAGAGACCCAGTACTTC. The chain recombines TRBV4-2 with TRBJ2-5, with TRBD2 identical over 7 bases. After removal of 5 bases from V and 2 bases from J, the junction contained 5 bases not matched to a gene. This CDR3 is 14 amino acids long. Germline loops: CDR1 LGHNA, CDR2 YNFKEQ.

This clone has only one observation. This sequence joins TRBV30 and TRBJ2-7, with D perhaps TRBD1 (5 bases). V was trimmed by 0 bases and J by 5 bases, leaving 20 bases between them. Germline CDR1 and CDR2: GTSNPN and SVGIG (reference sequence). The CDR3 loop spans 16 amino acids. For the CDR3, the DNA is TGTGCCTGGAGTGTGGGAAAGGGGCCTATAATGGACGAGCAGTACTTC. Its protein product is CAWSVGKGPIMDEQYF. Complete variable domain (other parts from reference TRBV30 and TRBJ2-7): SQTIHQWPATLVQPVGSPLSLECTVEGTSNPNLYWYRQAAGRGLQLLFYSVGIGQISSEVPQNLSASRPQDRQFILSSKKLLLSDSGFYLCAWSVGKGPIMDEQYFGPGTRLTVT.

The chain is built from TRBV7-2 and TRBJ2-1; 10 nucleotides align to TRBD2. Per germline, CDR1 SGHTA and CDR2 FQGNSA. Germline trimming cut 4 bases from V and 6 bases from J; bases unmatched to any gene: 6. The CDR3 has 15 residues. This CDR3 reads CASSYLAGASNEQFF. CDR3 DNA: TGTGCCAGCAGCTATCTAGCGGGAGCCAGCAATGAGCAGTTCTTC.

The rearrangement uses TRBV5-4 and TRBJ2-5; 10 bases line up with TRBD2. Trimming cost V 4 bases and J 5 bases; bases outside gene matches: 11. CDR1 and CDR2 (germline): SGHNT, YYREEE (reference sequence). The CDR3 contains 16 residues. The chain's CDR3 is CASSRFSGGQGETQYF. CDR3 nucleotide sequence: TGTGCCAGCAGCCGCTTTAGCGGGGGGCAGGGGGAGACCCAGTACTTC.

This chain links TRBV4-1 with TRBJ2-3; 7 positions agree with TRBD2. The CDR3 is 16 residues long. Germline values: CDR1 MGHRA, CDR2 YSYEKL. J was trimmed by 6 bases and V by 4 bases; bases with no gene match: 13. The CDR3 region is CASSRGFGPGGDTQYF. Written as DNA, the CDR3 is TGCGCCAGCAGCCGCGGGTTTGGCCCCGGGGGGGATACGCAGTATTTT.

This clone is a singleton in its sample. This sequence joins TRBV28 and TRBJ2-1, with 10 positions matching TRBD2. The CDR3 extends over 15 amino acids. The germline V gene has CDR1 MDHEN and CDR2 SYDVKM. J gave up 8 bases and V 6 bases, and 10 bases lay outside the gene matches. The CDR3 here is CASSSASGRLDEQFF. DNA of the CDR3: TGTGCCAGCAGCTCCGCTAGCGGGAGATTGGATGAGCAGTTCTTC.

The V and J genes are TRBV5-1 and TRBJ2-3, with a tentative D call TRBD2 (5 bases). Germline V gene data show CDR1 as SGHRS and CDR2 as YFSETQ. V was shortened by 0 bases and J by 3 bases, with 14 bases between the two germline ends. There are 16 residues in the CDR3. The CDR3 sequence is CASSLASAGPTDTQYF. The CDR3 DNA reads TGCGCCAGCAGCTTGGCCTCGGCGGGTCCAACAGATACGCAGTATTTT.

V gene TRBV15 combines with J gene TRBJ1-2; 9 bases are shared with TRBD1. CDR3 size: 16 residues. Trimming cost V 0 bases and J 2 bases; bases outside gene matches: 4. Per germline, CDR1 LNHNV and CDR2 YYDKDF (reference sequence). This chain's CDR3 is CATSRDFGTGNYGYTF. The CDR3, as DNA: TGTGCCACCAGCAGAGATTTTGGGACAGGGAACTATGGCTACACCTTC.

V usage is TRBV27 and J usage is TRBJ1-2; 7 positions agree with TRBD1. Germline V lookup: CDR1 MNHEY, CDR2 SMNVEV (reference sequence). This CDR3 region has 17 residues. V dropped 4 bases and J dropped 1; count of bases not matched to a gene: 12. CDR3 residues: CASSSLKTGILNYGYTF. CDR3 coding DNA: TGTGCCAGCAGTTCCCTAAAGACAGGGATCCTTAACTATGGCTACACCTTC.

The chain carries TRBV29-1 and TRBJ1-3, with 7 positions matching TRBD1. Germline V gene data show CDR1 as SQVTM and CDR2 as ANQGSEA. This CDR3 is 15 amino acids long. V lost 6 bases to trimming and J lost 4 bases; unmatched junction nucleotides: 12. The DNA for the CDR3 is TGCAGCGTGGAATTAATTACAGGGGCCGGAAACACCATATATTTT. It encodes CSVELITGAGNTIYF.

This sequence joins TRBV28 and TRBJ2-7, with TRBD1 matching 7 bases. CDR1 MDHEN and CDR2 SYDVKM come from the germline V gene. Germline trimming cut 7 bases from V and 3 bases from J; bases unmatched to any gene: 9. The CDR3 totals 14 residues. CDR3 loop: CASNPRDRVYEQYF. The CDR3 bases are TGTGCCAGCAACCCCCGGGACAGAGTCTACGAGCAGTACTTC.

The J gene is TRBJ1-5, the V gene TRBV24-1; D is unclear. The CDR3 totals 12 residues. Germline V gene data show CDR1 as KGHDR and CDR2 as SFDVKD. The germline V and J ends were trimmed by 3 bases and 4 bases, with 3 bases remaining between them. This chain's CDR3 is CATSDTNQPQHF. The DNA of the CDR3 is TGTGCCACCAGTGATACTAATCAGCCCCAGCATTTT.

V gene TRBV3-1 (or the pseudogene TRBV3-2) combines with J gene TRBJ2-1, with TRBD2 matching over 10 bases. The length of the CDR3 is 16 residues. The V segment lost 3 bases and the J segment 7 bases; nucleotides outside the gene matches: 9. CDR1 is LGHDT, CDR2 YNNKEL, per germline (reference sequence). The CDR3 coding sequence is TGTGCCAGCAGCCACCCGCTAGCGGGAGTTGATAATGAGCAGTTCTTC. This translates into CASSHPLAGVDNEQFF.

The chain couples TRBV9 to TRBJ1-2; D is unclear. Germline V gene lookup returns CDR1 SGDLS and CDR2 YYNGEE. Trimming pared 0 bases from V and 8 bases from J, leaving 11 bases between. There are 13 residues in the CDR3. In nucleotides, the CDR3 is TGTGCCAGCAGCGTAGACGGGATACAAGGCTACACCTTC. It is translated as CASSVDGIQGYTF. The full variable domain, its missing parts supplied by reference TRBV9 and TRBJ1-2, is DSGVTQTPKHLITATGQRVTLRCSPRSGDLSVYWYQQSLDQGLQFLIQYYNGEERAKGNILERFSAQQFPDLHSELNLSSLELGDSALYFCASSVDGIQGYTFGSGTRLTVV.

This clone was recorded once. The same CDR3 also results from other DNA sequences found in this sample. This sequence joins TRBV19 and TRBJ2-7; TRBD1 aligns across 8 bases. The CDR3 contains 13 residues. Germline CDR1 reads LNHDA; CDR2 reads SQIVND (reference sequence). J was trimmed by 2 bases and V by 5 bases; bases with no gene match: 2. CDR3: CASSEQGAYEQYF. CDR3 bases: TGTGCCAGTAGTGAACAGGGGGCCTACGAGCAGTACTTC.

V and J are TRBV28 and TRBJ1-5; TRBD1 matches at 7 bases. The germline CDR1 and CDR2 sequences are MDHEN and SYDVKM. The CDR3 runs 15 residues. With V trimmed by 6 bases and J by 0 bases, 5 bases remained unmatched. The CDR3 spells CASSLGGDSNQPQHF. The DNA of the CDR3 is TGTGCCAGCAGCCTAGGGGGCGATAGCAATCAGCCCCAGCATTTT.

The CDR3 nucleotides are TGCAGCGTTGAAGAAGAACAGGGCTATGGCTACACCTTC. It translates to CSVEEEQGYGYTF. This sequence joins TRBV29-1 and TRBJ1-2; D is possibly TRBD1 (6 bases). Germline CDR1 reads SQVTM; CDR2 reads ANQGSEA. The length of the CDR3 is 13 residues. Trimming cost V 0 bases and J 4 bases, with 9 bases left between them.

The chain recombines TRBV25-1 with TRBJ1-3, with D unresolved. CDR1 MGHDK and CDR2 SYGVNS come from the germline V gene. There are 12 residues in the CDR3. The ends were cut back, 6 bases at V and 3 bases at J, with 6 bases in the middle. The CDR3 DNA is TGTGCCAGCAGAGGAGATGGAAACACCATATATTTT. Its protein is CASRGDGNTIYF.

The J gene is TRBJ2-7, the V gene TRBV5-4; D is undetermined. V lost 1 base and J 5 bases, leaving 10 bases between the germline ends. The CDR3 totals 13 residues. CDR1 is SGHNT, CDR2 YYREEE, per germline (reference sequence). The chain's CDR3 is CASSLIATDEQYF. The CDR3 DNA sequence: TGTGCCAGCAGCTTGATCGCAACGGACGAGCAGTACTTC.

The chain carries TRBV7-2 and TRBJ2-7; D is unclear. Germline lookup yields CDR1 SGHTA and CDR2 FQGNSA. Trimming took off 2 bases at V and 9 bases at J, with 17 bases between the two ends. The CDR3 runs 14 residues. CDR3 bases: TGTGCCAGCAGCTTAAATTTGGCAGAGACAAGGCAGTACTTC. It is translated as CASSLNLAETRQYF. Full variable domain (missing parts from reference TRBV7-2 and TRBJ2-7): GAGVSQSPSNKVTEKGKDVELRCDPISGHTALYWYRQSLGQGLEFLIYFQGNSAPDKSGLPSDRFSAERTGGSVSTLTIQRTQQEDSAVYLCASSLNLAETRQYFGPGTRLTVT.

The genes are TRBV5-1 and TRBJ2-3; 9 bases fit TRBD2. J was trimmed by 4 bases and V by 5 bases; bases with no gene match: 5. Germline CDR1 SGHRS, CDR2 YFSETQ. The CDR3 extends over 14 amino acids. The CDR3 bases are TGCGCCAGCAGTAGCGGGAGAGGGCCAGATACGCAGTATTTT. Translation: CASSSGRGPDTQYF. Combining the CDR3 with reference TRBV5-1 and TRBJ2-3 gives the whole variable domain KAGVTQTPRYLIKTRGQQVTLSCSPISGHRSVSWYQQTPGQGLQFLFEYFSETQRNKGNFPGRFSGRQFSNSRSEMNVSTLELGDSALYLCASSSGRGPDTQYFGPGTRLTVL.

The V and J genes are TRBV20-1 and TRBJ1-2; D gene unclear. There are 10 residues in the CDR3. V was shortened by 5 bases and J by 3 bases, with 4 bases between the two germline ends. Germline CDR1 reads DFQATT; CDR2 reads SNEGSKA (reference sequence). The DNA of the CDR3 is TGCAGTGCTCTTTACTATGGCTACACCTTC. Residues: CSALYYGYTF.

The chain recombines TRBV5-4 with TRBJ2-7; D may be TRBD2 (6 bases). The germline CDR1 and CDR2 sequences are SGHNT and YYREEE (reference sequence). Trimming cost V 4 bases and J 11 bases, with 16 bases left between them. The CDR3 length is 12 residues. The CDR3 DNA follows: TGTGCCAGCAGCCTAACGATGGGGGAGGAGTACTTC. Protein sequence: CASSLTMGEEYF. Full variable domain (missing parts from reference TRBV5-4 and TRBJ2-7): ETGVTQSPTHLIKTRGQQVTLRCSSQSGHNTVSWYQQALGQGPQFIFQYYREEENGRGNFPPRFSGLQFPNYSSELNVNALELDDSALYLCASSLTMGEEYFGPGTRLTVT.

The CDR3: CASSSGLAGSTDTQYF. CDR3 in DNA: TGTGCCAGCAGCTCAGGACTAGCGGGGAGCACAGATACGCAGTATTTT. V usage is TRBV5-8 and J usage is TRBJ2-3; the match to TRBD2 covers 12 bases. Germline V CDR1 and CDR2: SGHTS, YDEGEE. V lost 3 bases, J lost 0 bases, and 2 bases stayed unmatched. The CDR3 covers 16 residues. Variable domain in full (rest from reference TRBV5-8 and TRBJ2-3): EAGVTQSPTHLIKTRGQQATLRCSPISGHTSVYWYQQALGLGLQFLLWYDEGEERNRGNFPPRFSGRQFPNYSSELNVNALELEDSALYLCASSSGLAGSTDTQYFGPGTRLTVL.

Note on this clone: The same CDR3 also results from other DNA sequences found in this sample. The rearrangement uses TRBV6-5 and TRBJ1-1, with D unclear. The CDR3 consists of 11 residues. V gave up 8 bases and J gave up 3 bases, with 7 bases separating them. CDR1 and CDR2 from the germline V gene are MNHEY and SVGAGI. The CDR3 DNA reads TGTGCCAGCCGAGCCGACACTGAAGCTTTCTTT. Translation: CASRADTEAFF.

This clone occurred a few times. This chain joins TRBV14 and TRBJ1-1, with D tentatively TRBD1 (6 bases). Looked up from germline, CDR1 is SGHDN and CDR2 is FVKESK. The CDR3 has 15 amino acids. V gave up 4 bases and J gave up 4 bases, with 16 bases separating them. This CDR3 is CASSPWTDPGTEAFF. The CDR3 DNA follows: TGTGCCAGCAGCCCCTGGACAGACCCGGGCACTGAAGCTTTCTTT.